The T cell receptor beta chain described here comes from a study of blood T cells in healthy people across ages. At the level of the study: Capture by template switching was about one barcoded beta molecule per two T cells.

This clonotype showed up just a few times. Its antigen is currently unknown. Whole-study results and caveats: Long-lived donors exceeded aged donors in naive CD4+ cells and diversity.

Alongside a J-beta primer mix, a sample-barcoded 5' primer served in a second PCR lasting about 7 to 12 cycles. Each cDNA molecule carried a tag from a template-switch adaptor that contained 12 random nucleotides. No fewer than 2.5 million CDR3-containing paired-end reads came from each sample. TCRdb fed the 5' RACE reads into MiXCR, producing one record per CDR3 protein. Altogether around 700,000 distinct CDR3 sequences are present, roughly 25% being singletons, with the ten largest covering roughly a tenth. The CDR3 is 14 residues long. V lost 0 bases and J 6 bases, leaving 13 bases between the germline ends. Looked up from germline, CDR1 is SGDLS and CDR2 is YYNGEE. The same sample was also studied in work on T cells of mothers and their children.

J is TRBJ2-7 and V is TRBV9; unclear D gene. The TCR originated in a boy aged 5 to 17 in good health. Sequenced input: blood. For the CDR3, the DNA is TGTGCCAGCAGCGTAGAACTGAGTTCGGTCGAGCAGTACTTC. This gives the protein CASSVELSSVEQYF.